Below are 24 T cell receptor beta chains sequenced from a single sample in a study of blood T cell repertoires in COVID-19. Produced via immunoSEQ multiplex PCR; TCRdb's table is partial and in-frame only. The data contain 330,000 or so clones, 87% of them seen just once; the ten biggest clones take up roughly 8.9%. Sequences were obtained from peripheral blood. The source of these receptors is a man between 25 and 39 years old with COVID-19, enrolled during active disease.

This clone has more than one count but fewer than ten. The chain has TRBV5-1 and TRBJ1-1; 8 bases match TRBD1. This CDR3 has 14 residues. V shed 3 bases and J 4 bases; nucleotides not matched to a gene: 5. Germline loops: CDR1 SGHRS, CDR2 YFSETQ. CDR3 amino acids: CASSSDRGLTEAFF. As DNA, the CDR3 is TGCGCCAGCAGCTCTGACAGGGGCCTCACTGAAGCTTTCTTT.

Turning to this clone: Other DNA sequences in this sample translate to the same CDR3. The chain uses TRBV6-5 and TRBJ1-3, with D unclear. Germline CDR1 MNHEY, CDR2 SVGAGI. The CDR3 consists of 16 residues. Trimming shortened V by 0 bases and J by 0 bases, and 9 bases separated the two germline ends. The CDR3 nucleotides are TGTGCCAGCAGTTACTCGGTTGTGAGCTCTGGAAACACCATATATTTT. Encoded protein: CASSYSVVSSGNTIYF.

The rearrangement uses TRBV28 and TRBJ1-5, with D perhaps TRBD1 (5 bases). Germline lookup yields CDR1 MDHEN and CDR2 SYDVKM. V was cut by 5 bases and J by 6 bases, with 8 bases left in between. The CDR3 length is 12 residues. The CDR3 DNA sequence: TGTGCCAGCAGTGAGCAGGGTCAGCCCCAGCATTTT. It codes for CASSEQGQPQHF.

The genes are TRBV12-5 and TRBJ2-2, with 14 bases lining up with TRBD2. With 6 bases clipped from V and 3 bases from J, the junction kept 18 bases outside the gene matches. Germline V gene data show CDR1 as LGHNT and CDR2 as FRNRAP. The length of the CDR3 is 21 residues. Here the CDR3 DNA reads TGTGCTAGTGGCCCCCCCTGGACTAGCGGGGGGCGGAGGTTTGACACCGGGGAGCTGTTTTTT. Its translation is CASGPPWTSGGRRFDTGELFF.

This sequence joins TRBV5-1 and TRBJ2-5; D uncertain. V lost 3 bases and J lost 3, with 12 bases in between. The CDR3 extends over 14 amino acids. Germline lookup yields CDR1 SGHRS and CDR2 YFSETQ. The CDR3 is CASSYYSVEETQYF. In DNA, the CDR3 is TGCGCCAGCAGCTACTATTCCGTGGAAGAGACCCAGTACTTC.

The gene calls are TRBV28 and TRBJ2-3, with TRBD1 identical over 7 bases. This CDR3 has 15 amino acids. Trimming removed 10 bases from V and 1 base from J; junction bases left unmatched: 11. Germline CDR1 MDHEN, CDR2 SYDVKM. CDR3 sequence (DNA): TGTGCCACCCATGAGAGGGGGCTGGGCACAGATACGCAGTATTTT. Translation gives CATHERGLGTDTQYF.

CDR3 bases: TGTGCCACCACGGGACAGGGTATGTACAATGAGCAGTTCTTC. This sequence encodes CATTGQGMYNEQFF. This chain links TRBV10-3 with TRBJ2-1; 9 nucleotides match TRBD1. The CDR3 covers 14 residues. The V segment lost 10 bases and the J segment 4 bases; nucleotides outside the gene matches: 8. Germline V gene data show CDR1 as ENHRY and CDR2 as SYGVKD.

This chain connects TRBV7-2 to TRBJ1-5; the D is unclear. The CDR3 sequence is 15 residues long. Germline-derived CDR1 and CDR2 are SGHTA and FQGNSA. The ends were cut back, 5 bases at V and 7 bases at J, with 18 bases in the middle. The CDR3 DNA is TGTGCCAGCAGCCCCAAGGGAGGGTTCGGGCAGCCCCAGCATTTT. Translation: CASSPKGGFGQPQHF.

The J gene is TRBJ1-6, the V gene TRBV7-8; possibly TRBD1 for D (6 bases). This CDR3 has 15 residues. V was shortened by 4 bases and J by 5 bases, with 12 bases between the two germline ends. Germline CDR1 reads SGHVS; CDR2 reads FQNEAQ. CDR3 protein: CASSSGQRHNSPLHF. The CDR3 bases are TGTGCCAGCAGCTCTGGACAGCGCCATAATTCACCCCTCCACTTT.

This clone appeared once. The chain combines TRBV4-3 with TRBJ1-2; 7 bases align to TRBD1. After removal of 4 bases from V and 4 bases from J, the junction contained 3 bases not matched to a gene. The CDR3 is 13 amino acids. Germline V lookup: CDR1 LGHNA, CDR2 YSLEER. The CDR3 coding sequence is TGCGCCAGCAGCCGCGGGACAGTCTATGGCTACACCTTC. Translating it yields CASSRGTVYGYTF.

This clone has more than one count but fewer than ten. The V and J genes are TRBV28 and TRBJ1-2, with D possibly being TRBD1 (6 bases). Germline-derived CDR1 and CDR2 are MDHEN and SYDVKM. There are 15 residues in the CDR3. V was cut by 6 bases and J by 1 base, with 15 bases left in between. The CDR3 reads CASRTAPGVNYGYTF. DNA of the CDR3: TGTGCCAGCAGGACCGCGCCAGGGGTTAACTATGGCTACACCTTC.

The CDR3 here is CASSPSQGHYGYTF. In DNA form, the CDR3 reads TGTGCCAGCTCACCGTCTCAGGGGCACTATGGCTACACCTTC. The chain employs TRBV18 and TRBJ1-2; a weak D match, TRBD1 (6 bases). V lost 3 bases to trimming and J lost 3 bases, with 11 bases between them. Per the germline V gene, CDR1 is KGHSH and CDR2 is LQKENI. The CDR3 runs to 14 residues. The variable domain in full, with the rest retrieved from reference TRBV18 and TRBJ1-2, is NAGVMQNPRHLVRRRGQEARLRCSPMKGHSHVYWYRQLPEEGLKFMVYLQKENIIDESGMPKERFSAEFPKEGPSILRIQQVVRGDSAAYFCASSPSQGHYGYTFGSGTRLTVV.

The CDR3 nucleotides read TGTGCCAGCAGCGTCGGCTTGACAGGGTCCAACAATGAGCAGTTCTTC. This sequence encodes CASSVGLTGSNNEQFF. The chain recombines TRBV9 with TRBJ2-1; 7 bases align to TRBD1. Germline trimming cut 2 bases from V and 5 bases from J; bases unmatched to any gene: 10. Looked up from germline, CDR1 is SGDLS and CDR2 is YYNGEE. The CDR3 is 16 residues long.

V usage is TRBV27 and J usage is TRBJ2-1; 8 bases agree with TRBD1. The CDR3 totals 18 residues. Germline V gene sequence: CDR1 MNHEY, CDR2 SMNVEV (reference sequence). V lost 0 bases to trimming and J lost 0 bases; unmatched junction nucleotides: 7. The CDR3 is CASSLSSEQGGSYNEQFF. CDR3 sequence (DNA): TGTGCCAGCAGTTTATCTTCCGAACAGGGGGGCTCCTACAATGAGCAGTTCTTC.

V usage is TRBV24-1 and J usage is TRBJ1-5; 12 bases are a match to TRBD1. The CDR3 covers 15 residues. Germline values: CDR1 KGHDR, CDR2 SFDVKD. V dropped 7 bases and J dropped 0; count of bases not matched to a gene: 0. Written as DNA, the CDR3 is TGTGCCACCAGGGGACAGGGGGCTAGCAATCAGCCCCAGCATTTT. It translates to CATRGQGASNQPQHF.

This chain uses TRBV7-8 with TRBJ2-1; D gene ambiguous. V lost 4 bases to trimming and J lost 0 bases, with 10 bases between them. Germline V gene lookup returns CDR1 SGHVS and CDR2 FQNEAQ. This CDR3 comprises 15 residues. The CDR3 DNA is TGTGCCAGCAGCTCGAAAGCTGCCTCCTACAATGAGCAGTTCTTC. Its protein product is CASSSKAASYNEQFF.

CDR3 sequence: CASSQTGFNTQYF. For the CDR3, the DNA is TGCGCCAGCAGCCAGACGGGATTCAATACGCAGTATTTT. The chain carries TRBV4-1 and TRBJ2-3; D possibly corresponds to TRBD2 (5 bases). The V gene lost 3 bases and the J gene lost 7 bases, with 11 bases spanning the gap. There are 13 residues in the CDR3. Germline V CDR1 and CDR2: MGHRA, YSYEKL.

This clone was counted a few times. CDR3 coding DNA: TGCGCCTCCCGGACAGGGGCCACAGATACGCAGTATTTT. Its protein product is CASRTGATDTQYF. The chain has TRBV5-1 and TRBJ2-3; 9 positions agree with TRBD1. Germline values: CDR1 SGHRS, CDR2 YFSETQ. The CDR3 extends over 13 amino acids. V trimming: 10 bases; J trimming: 2 bases; junction bases outside the gene matches: 5. Looking up the rest from reference TRBV5-1 and TRBJ2-3 gives the full variable domain: KAGVTQTPRYLIKTRGQQVTLSCSPISGHRSVSWYQQTPGQGLQFLFEYFSETQRNKGNFPGRFSGRQFSNSRSEMNVSTLELGDSALYLCASRTGATDTQYFGPGTRLTVL.

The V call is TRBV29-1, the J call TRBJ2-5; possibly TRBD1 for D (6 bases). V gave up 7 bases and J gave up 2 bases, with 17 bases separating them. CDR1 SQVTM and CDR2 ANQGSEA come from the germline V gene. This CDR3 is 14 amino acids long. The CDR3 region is CSGAAGTGQETQYF. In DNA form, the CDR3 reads TGCAGCGGCGCAGCCGGCACAGGGCAAGAGACCCAGTACTTC.

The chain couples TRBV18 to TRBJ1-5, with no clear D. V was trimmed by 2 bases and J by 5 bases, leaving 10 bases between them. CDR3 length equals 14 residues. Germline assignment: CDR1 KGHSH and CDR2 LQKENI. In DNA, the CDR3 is TGTGCCAGCTCACCAAATGACGGGGATCAGCCCCAGCATTTT. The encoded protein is CASSPNDGDQPQHF.

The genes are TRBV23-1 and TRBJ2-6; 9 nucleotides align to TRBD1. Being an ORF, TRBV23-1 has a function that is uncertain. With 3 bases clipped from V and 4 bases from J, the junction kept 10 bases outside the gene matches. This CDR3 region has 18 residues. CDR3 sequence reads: CASSHCPGTGCGANVLTF. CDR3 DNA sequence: TGCGCCAGCAGTCACTGTCCCGGGACAGGGTGCGGGGCCAACGTCCTGACTTTC.

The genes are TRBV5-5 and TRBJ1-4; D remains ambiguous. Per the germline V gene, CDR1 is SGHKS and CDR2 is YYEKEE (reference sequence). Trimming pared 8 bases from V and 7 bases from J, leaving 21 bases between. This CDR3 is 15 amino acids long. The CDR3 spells CASANSGSSGEKLFF. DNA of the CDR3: TGTGCCAGTGCAAACTCGGGGAGTTCTGGTGAAAAACTGTTTTTT.

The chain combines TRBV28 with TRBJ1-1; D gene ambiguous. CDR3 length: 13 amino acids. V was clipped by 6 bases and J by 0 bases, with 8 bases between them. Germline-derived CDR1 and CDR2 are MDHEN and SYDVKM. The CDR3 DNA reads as TGTGCCAGCAGGCCCCTATTGAACACTGAAGCTTTCTTT. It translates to CASRPLLNTEAFF.

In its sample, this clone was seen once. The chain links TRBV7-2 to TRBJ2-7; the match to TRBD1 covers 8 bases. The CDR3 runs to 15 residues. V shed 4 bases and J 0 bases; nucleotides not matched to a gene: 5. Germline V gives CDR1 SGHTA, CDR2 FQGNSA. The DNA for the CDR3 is TGTGCCAGCAGCTCAGGACAGGGAAGCTCCTACGAGCAGTACTTC. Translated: CASSSGQGSSYEQYF. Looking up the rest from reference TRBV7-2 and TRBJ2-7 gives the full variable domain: GAGVSQSPSNKVTEKGKDVELRCDPISGHTALYWYRQSLGQGLEFLIYFQGNSAPDKSGLPSDRFSAERTGGSVSTLTIQRTQQEDSAVYLCASSSGQGSSYEQYFGPGTRLTVT.